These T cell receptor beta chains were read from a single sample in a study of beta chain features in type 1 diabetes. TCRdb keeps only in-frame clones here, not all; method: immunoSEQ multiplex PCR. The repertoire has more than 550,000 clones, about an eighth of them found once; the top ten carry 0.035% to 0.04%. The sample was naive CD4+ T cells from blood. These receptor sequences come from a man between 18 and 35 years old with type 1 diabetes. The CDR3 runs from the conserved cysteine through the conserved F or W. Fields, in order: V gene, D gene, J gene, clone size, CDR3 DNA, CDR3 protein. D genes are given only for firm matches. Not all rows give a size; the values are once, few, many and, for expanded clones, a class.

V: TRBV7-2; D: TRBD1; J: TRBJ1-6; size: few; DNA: TGTGCCAGCAGTCTATACAGGGGACTGAATTCACCCCTCCACTTT; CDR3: CASSLYRGLNSPLHF
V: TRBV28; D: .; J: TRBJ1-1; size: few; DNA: TGTGCCAGCACTACCTCGGGTTGGGCTGAAGCTTTCTTT; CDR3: CASTTSGWAEAFF
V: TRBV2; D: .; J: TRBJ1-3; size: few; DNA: TGTGCCAGCAGTACCACAGGGAGTGGAAACACCATATATTTT; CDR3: CASSTTGSGNTIYF
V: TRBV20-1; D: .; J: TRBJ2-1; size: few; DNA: TGCAGTGCTACCCGGACGGTTGAGCAGTTCTTC; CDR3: CSATRTVEQFF
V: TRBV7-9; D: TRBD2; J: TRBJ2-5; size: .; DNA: TGTGCCAGCAGCTTAGCGAGAGCGGGGGGCCAAGAGACCCAGTACTTC; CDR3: CASSLARAGGQETQYF
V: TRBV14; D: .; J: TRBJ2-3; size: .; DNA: TGTGCCAGCAGCTTTCGGGACACCACAGATACGCAGTATTTT; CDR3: CASSFRDTTDTQYF
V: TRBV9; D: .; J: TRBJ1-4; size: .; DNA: TGTGCCAGCAAGCAGAGGTTTGAAAAACTGTTTTTT; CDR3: CASKQRFEKLFF
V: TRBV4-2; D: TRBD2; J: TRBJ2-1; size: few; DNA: TGTGCCAGCAGCGCTGAGGATGCCGGGAGGGCCCTCGATGAGCAGTTCTTC; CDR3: CASSAEDAGRALDEQFF
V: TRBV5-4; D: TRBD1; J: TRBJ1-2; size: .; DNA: TGTGCCAGCAGCCCGGAGGGCGTGGGACAGGGGGCATTCTATGGCTACACCTTC; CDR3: CASSPEGVGQGAFYGYTF
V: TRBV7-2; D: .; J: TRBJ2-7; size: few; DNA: TGTGCCAGCAGCTTAGCGCGTACTACCTACGAGCAGTACTTC; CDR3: CASSLARTTYEQYF
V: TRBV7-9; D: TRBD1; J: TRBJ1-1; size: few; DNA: TGTGCCAGCAGCCGGACAGGGAAAGAAGCTTTCTTT; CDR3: CASSRTGKEAFF
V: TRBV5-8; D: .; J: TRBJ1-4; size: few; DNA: TGTGCCAGCAGCTATCAGGGTATTGGTAATGAAAAACTGTTTTTT; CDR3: CASSYQGIGNEKLFF
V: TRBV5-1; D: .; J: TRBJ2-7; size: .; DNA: TGCGCCAGCAGCGTTAACAGCGAGCAGTACTTC; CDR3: CASSVNSEQYF
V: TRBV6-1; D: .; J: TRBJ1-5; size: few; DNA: TGTGCCAGCCGCCGACAGGATCGTCAGCCCCAGCATTTT; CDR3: CASRRQDRQPQHF
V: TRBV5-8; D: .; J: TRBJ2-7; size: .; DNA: TGTGCCAGCAGCTTGAGCGTTTTCTCCTACGAGCAGTACTTC; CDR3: CASSLSVFSYEQYF
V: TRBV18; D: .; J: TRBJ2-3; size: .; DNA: TGTGCCAGCTCACCATCGGGATTCCACCGTTCAGATACGCAGTATTTT; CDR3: CASSPSGFHRSDTQYF
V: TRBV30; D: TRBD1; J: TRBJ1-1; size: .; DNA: TGTGCCTGGAGTCTGCGAGGGGGCGGGGGAACTGAAGCTTTCTTT; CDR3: CAWSLRGGGGTEAFF
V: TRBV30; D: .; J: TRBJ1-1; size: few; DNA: TGTGCCTGGAGTGTAGGGCGGGCTGAAGCTTTCTTT; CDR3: CAWSVGRAEAFF
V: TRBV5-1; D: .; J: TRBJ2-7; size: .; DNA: TGCGCCAGCAGCTTGGAGGGCCTCTACGAGCAGTACTTC; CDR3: CASSLEGLYEQYF
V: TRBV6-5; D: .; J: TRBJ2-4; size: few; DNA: TGTGCCAGCAGTCCCACAGCCAAAAACATTCAGTACTTC; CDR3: CASSPTAKNIQYF
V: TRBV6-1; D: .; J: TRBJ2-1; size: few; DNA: TGTGCCAGCAGTGAAGGGGGCAATGAGCAGTTCTTC; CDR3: CASSEGGNEQFF
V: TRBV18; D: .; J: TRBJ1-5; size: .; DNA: TGTGCCAGCTCACCGGGGGAAAGCAATCAGCCCCAGCATTTT; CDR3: CASSPGESNQPQHF
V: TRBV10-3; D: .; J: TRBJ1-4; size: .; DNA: TGTGCCATCAGTGAGTCGCTCGGGTTGTCAACTAATGAAAAACTGTTTTTT; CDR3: CAISESLGLSTNEKLFF
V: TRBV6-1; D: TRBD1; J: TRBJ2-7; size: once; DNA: TGTGCCAGCAGTGATGGGACAGGGGGATTCTACGAGCAGTACTTC; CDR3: CASSDGTGGFYEQYF
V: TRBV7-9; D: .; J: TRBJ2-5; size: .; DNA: TGTGCCAGCAGCTTATTTGCGGTCGAGACCCAGTACTTC; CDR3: CASSLFAVETQYF
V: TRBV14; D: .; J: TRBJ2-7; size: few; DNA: TGTGCCAGCAGCCATCGTCGGCTGAATTACGAGCAGTACTTC; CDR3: CASSHRRLNYEQYF
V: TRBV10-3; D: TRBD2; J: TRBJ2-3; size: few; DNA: TGTGCCACCGTGGCTAGCGGGGCCCTCGCAGATACGCAGTATTTT; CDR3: CATVASGALADTQYF
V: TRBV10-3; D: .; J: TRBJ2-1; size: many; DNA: TGTGCCATCATGATCGGGACCGAAAACAATGAGCAGTTCTTC; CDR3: CAIMIGTENNEQFF
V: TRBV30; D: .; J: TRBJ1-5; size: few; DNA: TGTGCCTGGAGTGTAAATAGCAATCAGCCCCAGCATTTT; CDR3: CAWSVNSNQPQHF
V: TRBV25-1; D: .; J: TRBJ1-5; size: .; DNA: TGTGCCAGCAGTGATGGACTCAGGGCTCAGCCCCAGCATTTT; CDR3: CASSDGLRAQPQHF
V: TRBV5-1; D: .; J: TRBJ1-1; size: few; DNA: TGCGCCAGCAGCTTGGACAGAGTCGCTAAATCTGAAGCTTTCTTT; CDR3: CASSLDRVAKSEAFF
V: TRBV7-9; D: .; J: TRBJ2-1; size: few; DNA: TGTGCCACCTCCAAATCCTACAATGAGCAGTTCTTC; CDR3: CATSKSYNEQFF
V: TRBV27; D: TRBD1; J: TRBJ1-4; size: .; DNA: TGTGCCAGCAGTTTATTAGGGGACAGCCTTGCAACTAATGAAAAACTGTTTTTT; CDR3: CASSLLGDSLATNEKLFF
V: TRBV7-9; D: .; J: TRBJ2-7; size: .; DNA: TGTGCCAGCAGCGCAACCCCGGGACTTGGTTGGGCCGAGCAGTACTTC; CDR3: CASSATPGLGWAEQYF
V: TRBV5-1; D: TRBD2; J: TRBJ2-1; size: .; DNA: TGCGCCAGCAAGACTAGCGGCTACAATGAGCAGTTCTTC; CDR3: CASKTSGYNEQFF
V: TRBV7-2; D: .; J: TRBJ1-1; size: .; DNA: TGTGCCAGCAACGTCAATTGGGGGAACACTGAAGCTTTCTTT; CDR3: CASNVNWGNTEAFF
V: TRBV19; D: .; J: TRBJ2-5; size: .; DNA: TGTGCCAGTAGTATCCAGGGCTACCAAGAGACCCAGTACTTC; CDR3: CASSIQGYQETQYF
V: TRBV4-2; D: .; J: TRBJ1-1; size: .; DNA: TGTGCCAGCAGCCAAGCAGTTCAGGGGTCTAACACTGAAGCTTTCTTT; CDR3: CASSQAVQGSNTEAFF
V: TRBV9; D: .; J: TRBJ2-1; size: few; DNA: TGTGCCAGCAGCCCTACAGGGTTCTCCGAGCAGTTCTTC; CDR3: CASSPTGFSEQFF
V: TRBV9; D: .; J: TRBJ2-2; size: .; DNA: TGTGCCAGCAGCGTAGCGGCAGTATACACCGGGGAGCTGTTTTTT; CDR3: CASSVAAVYTGELFF
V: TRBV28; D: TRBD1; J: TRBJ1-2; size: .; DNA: TGTGCCAGCAGATCCCCACAGGGGGACTATGGCTACACCTTC; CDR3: CASRSPQGDYGYTF
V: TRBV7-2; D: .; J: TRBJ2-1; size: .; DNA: TGTGCCAGCAGCGAAGCCGCTGGAGGCTCCTACAATGAGCAGTTCTTC; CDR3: CASSEAAGGSYNEQFF
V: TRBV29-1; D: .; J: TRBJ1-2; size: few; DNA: TGCAGCGTTGAAGATCGGCCAGGGCCGGGGGGCTACACCTTC; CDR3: CSVEDRPGPGGYTF
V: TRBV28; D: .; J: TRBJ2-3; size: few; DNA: TGTGCCAGCAGGCCGATAGCAGATACGCAGTATTTT; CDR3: CASRPIADTQYF
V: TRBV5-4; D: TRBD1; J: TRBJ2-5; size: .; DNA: TGTGCCAGCAGCCCCAGACAGGGTGGAGAGACCCAGTACTTC; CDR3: CASSPRQGGETQYF
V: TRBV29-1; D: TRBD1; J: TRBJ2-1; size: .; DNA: TGCAGCGTTGCGATAGGGGGCCCCCCCTACAATGAGCAGTTCTTC; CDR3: CSVAIGGPPYNEQFF
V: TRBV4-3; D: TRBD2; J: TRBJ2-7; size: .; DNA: TGCGCCAGCAGCCAATATGCAGCGGGGGGGCGATACGAGCAGTACTTC; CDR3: CASSQYAAGGRYEQYF
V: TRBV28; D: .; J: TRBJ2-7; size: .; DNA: TGTGCCAGCAGTTTACCAGGGTCGAGCTCCTACGAGCAGTACTTC; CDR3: CASSLPGSSSYEQYF
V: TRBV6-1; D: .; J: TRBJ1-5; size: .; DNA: TGTGCCAGCAGTGGATCGGGTCAGCCCCAGCATTTT; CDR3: CASSGSGQPQHF
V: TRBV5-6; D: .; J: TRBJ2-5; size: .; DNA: TGTGCCAGCAGCTTCGGTCGCCAAGAGACCCAGTACTTC; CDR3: CASSFGRQETQYF
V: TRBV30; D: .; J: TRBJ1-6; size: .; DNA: TGTGCCTGGAGCGCCACCGGGCAATCACCCCTCCACTTT; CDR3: CAWSATGQSPLHF
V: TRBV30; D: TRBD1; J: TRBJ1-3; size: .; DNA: TGTGCCTGCCTAGTCCGGGACAGTCAAAACACCATATATTTT; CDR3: CACLVRDSQNTIYF
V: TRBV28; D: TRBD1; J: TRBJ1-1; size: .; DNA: TGTGCCAGCAGTTTGGGACAGGGGGCTGGGTACACTGAAGCTTTCTTT; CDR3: CASSLGQGAGYTEAFF
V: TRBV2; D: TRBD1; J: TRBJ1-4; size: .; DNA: TGTGCCAGCGGGACAGCAACTAATGAAAAACTGTTTTTT; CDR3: CASGTATNEKLFF
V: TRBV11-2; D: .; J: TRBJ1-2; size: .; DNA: TGTGCCAGCAGCCTGTTTGGACAGCGCCTCTATGGCTACACCTTC; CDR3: CASSLFGQRLYGYTF
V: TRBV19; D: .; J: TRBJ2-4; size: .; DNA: TGTGCCACCCTGCCGGTGGGCGACATTCAGTACTTC; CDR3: CATLPVGDIQYF
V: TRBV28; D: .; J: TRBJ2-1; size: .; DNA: TGTGCCAGCAGTTTAACACTAGATGAGATCAATGAGCAGTTCTTC; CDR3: CASSLTLDEINEQFF
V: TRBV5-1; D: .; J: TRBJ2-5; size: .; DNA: TGCGCCAGCAGCTCCGTATCTGATGGAGAGACCCAGTACTTC; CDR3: CASSSVSDGETQYF